A selection of T cell receptor beta chains follows, all from one sample in a study of PD-L1 blockade in urothelial cancer. Only in-frame clones appear in the TCRdb table, and some are missing; sequencing was by immunoSEQ multiplex PCR. The sample lists more than 40,000 clones; 70% to 90% were seen once. The sample in question was PBMCs, obtained around atezolizumab (anti-PD-L1) treatment. The source of these receptors is a man aged 55-75 years with urothelial cancer. Both conserved end residues are part of each CDR3. Fields, in order: V gene, D gene, clone size, J gene, CDR3 protein, CDR3 DNA. The D gene is left open where the match is weak. Size values are once, few and many counts, or a class for expanded clones, and some rows have none.

V: TRBV6-1; D: TRBD2; size: .; J: TRBJ2-1; CDR3: CASSDRGGNEQFF; DNA: TGTGCCAGCAGTGACCGGGGGGGCAATGAGCAGTTCTTC
V: TRBV10-1; D: .; size: .; J: TRBJ1-5; CDR3: CASSEDTVQTDSNQPQHF; DNA: TGCGCCAGCAGTGAGGACACGGTTCAAACGGATAGCAATCAGCCCCAGCATTTT
V: TRBV19; D: .; size: .; J: TRBJ1-5; CDR3: CASSIGTRDWPQHF; DNA: TGTGCCAGTAGTATTGGGACACGGGATTGGCCCCAGCATTTT
V: TRBV4-1; D: .; size: .; J: TRBJ1-4; CDR3: CASSQEERVTTNEKLFF; DNA: TGCGCCAGCAGCCAAGAGGAGCGGGTTACTACTAATGAAAAACTGTTTTTT
V: TRBV28; D: TRBD1; size: few; J: TRBJ2-4; CDR3: CATLTTGENIQYF; DNA: TGTGCCACCTTAACGACAGGGGAAAACATTCAGTACTTC
V: TRBV30; D: TRBD1; size: .; J: TRBJ2-7; CDR3: CAWKQGFLSYEQYF; DNA: TGTGCCTGGAAACAGGGGTTCCTCTCCTACGAGCAGTACTTC
V: TRBV25-1; D: .; size: .; J: TRBJ1-2; CDR3: CASSSSPGGGDYTF; DNA: TGTGCCAGCAGTTCCTCCCCCGGGGGGGGAGACTACACCTTC
V: TRBV6-1; D: .; size: once; J: TRBJ2-1; CDR3: CASTDLEGVENEQFF; DNA: TGTGCCAGCACCGACCTGGAGGGTGTGGAGAATGAGCAGTTCTTC
V: TRBV4-1; D: .; size: .; J: TRBJ1-4; CDR3: CASSKEQGTNEKLFF; DNA: TGCGCCAGCAGCAAGGAGCAGGGAACTAATGAAAAACTGTTTTTT
V: TRBV7-7; D: .; size: .; J: TRBJ2-5; CDR3: CASSSLALEETQYF; DNA: TGTGCTAGCAGCTCTCTGGCTCTGGAAGAGACCCAGTACTTC
V: TRBV6-5; D: .; size: .; J: TRBJ2-7; CDR3: CASSYDGGPVGEQYF; DNA: TGTGCCAGCAGTTACGACGGGGGGCCGGTAGGAGAGCAGTACTTC
V: TRBV30; D: TRBD2; size: .; J: TRBJ2-5; CDR3: CAWSSGTSLLETQYF; DNA: TGTGCCTGGAGCTCCGGGACTAGCCTCCTCGAGACCCAGTACTTC
V: TRBV6-1; D: .; size: few; J: TRBJ1-2; CDR3: CASSVVGGNYGYTF; DNA: TGTGCCAGCAGTGTAGTAGGAGGCAACTATGGCTACACCTTC
V: TRBV7-9; D: TRBD1; size: .; J: TRBJ1-3; CDR3: CASTLTGAGNTIYF; DNA: TGTGCCAGCACACTGACAGGGGCAGGAAACACCATATATTTT
V: TRBV1; D: .; size: .; J: TRBJ2-5; CDR3: CTSSRKAGGPMEKETQYF; DNA: TGCACCAGCAGCCGTAAGGCGGGGGGGCCGATGGAGAAAGAGACCCAGTACTTC
V: TRBV9; D: TRBD1; size: once; J: TRBJ2-5; CDR3: CASSLGTGSEETQYF; DNA: TGTGCCAGCAGCCTAGGGACAGGGTCAGAAGAGACCCAGTACTTC